This T cell receptor beta chain was identified during a study of cytomegalovirus exposure and HLA in healthy donors. On the study more broadly: Prior work identified around 110 million unique TCR beta sequences in 150 million to 200 million T cells. Study-wide results and caveats: Researchers counted around 170 TCR beta chains as cytomegalovirus-associated. A later analysis associated some 18,000 TCR beta sequences with HLA alleles at a 0.05 false discovery rate.

Notes on this clone: Its cognate antigen is unknown.

Looked up from germline, CDR1 is SGHDN and CDR2 is FVKESK. CDR3 length: 13 amino acids. V was shortened by 1 base and J by 3 bases, with 6 bases between the two germline ends. The PCR employed 60 Vbeta primers together with 13 Jbeta primers. TCRdb's copy holds only in-frame clones and misses some; the assay was immunoSEQ multiplex PCR. This sample has tens of thousands of clones, with roughly two thirds found just once. Sequencing input: PBMCs. The chain employs TRBV14 and TRBJ1-2, with D unclear. The TCR was taken from a human donor in good health. The CDR3 spells CASSQVTYYGYTF. The DNA of the CDR3 is TGTGCCAGCAGCCAAGTAACATACTATGGCTACACCTTC.